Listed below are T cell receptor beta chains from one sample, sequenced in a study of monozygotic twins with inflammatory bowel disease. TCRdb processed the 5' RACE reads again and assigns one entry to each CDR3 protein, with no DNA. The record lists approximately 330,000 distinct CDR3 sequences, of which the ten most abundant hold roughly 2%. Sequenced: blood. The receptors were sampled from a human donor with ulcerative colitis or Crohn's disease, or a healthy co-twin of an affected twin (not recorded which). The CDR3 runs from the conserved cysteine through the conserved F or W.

CDR3 protein: CASSFLAGLNTEAFF
J gene: TRBJ1-1
V gene: TRBV28

CDR3 protein: CASSFQGNYSPLHF
J gene: TRBJ1-6
V gene: TRBV28

CDR3 protein: CASSIRQQETQYF
J gene: TRBJ2-5
V gene: TRBV4-1

CDR3 protein: CSVVRGGGPNTEAFF
J gene: TRBJ1-1
V gene: TRBV29-1

CDR3 protein: CASRDSAFLIYGYTF
J gene: TRBJ1-2
V gene: TRBV6-2/TRBV6-3

CDR3 protein: CSARDRYGAYEQYF
J gene: TRBJ2-7
V gene: TRBV20-1

CDR3 protein: CAIRSGTGGINQPQHF
J gene: TRBJ1-5
V gene: TRBV10-3

CDR3 protein: CATSRRASTDTQYF
J gene: TRBJ2-3
V gene: TRBV15

CDR3 protein: CASSLDFRTEAFF
J gene: TRBJ1-1
V gene: TRBV7-2

CDR3 protein: CASSSYTSGRNTGELFF
J gene: TRBJ2-2
V gene: TRBV12-3/TRBV12-4

CDR3 protein: CASTLDRGGGYTF
J gene: TRBJ1-2
V gene: TRBV5-6

CDR3 protein: CASSGRYTGELFF
J gene: TRBJ2-2
V gene: TRBV11-2

CDR3 protein: CASSFGDPSSYEQYF
J gene: TRBJ2-7
V gene: TRBV12-3/TRBV12-4

CDR3 protein: CASSLESHNEQYF
J gene: TRBJ2-7
V gene: TRBV11-3

CDR3 protein: CASSRVQGTTKTTQYF
J gene: TRBJ2-5
V gene: TRBV9

CDR3 protein: CASSTTGTAGTEAFF
J gene: TRBJ1-1
V gene: TRBV18

CDR3 protein: CASSAVHSPLHF
J gene: TRBJ1-6
V gene: TRBV6-1

CDR3 protein: CASSGTSGRSGTGELFF
J gene: TRBJ2-2
V gene: TRBV2

CDR3 protein: CASSLQGQTTREYGYTF
J gene: TRBJ1-2
V gene: TRBV5-1

CDR3 protein: CSVGLAGAVIGEQFF
J gene: TRBJ2-1
V gene: TRBV29-1

CDR3 protein: CASSLEIVSGELFF
J gene: TRBJ2-2
V gene: TRBV5-4

CDR3 protein: CASSQAPRGLAGGDTQYF
J gene: TRBJ2-3
V gene: TRBV4-3

CDR3 protein: CASSLAFAGSSGNTIYF
J gene: TRBJ1-3
V gene: TRBV7-8

CDR3 protein: CASSSRAVGLEETQYF
J gene: TRBJ2-5
V gene: TRBV7-9

CDR3 protein: CASSPPILAESTDTQYF
J gene: TRBJ2-3
V gene: TRBV18

CDR3 protein: CASSQEKGEAFF
J gene: TRBJ1-1
V gene: TRBV4-1

CDR3 protein: CASSKTGGGNTEAFF
J gene: TRBJ1-1
V gene: TRBV5-6